Listed here is a single T cell receptor beta chain. Its target is unknown. The data were obtained in a study of T cells in Graves' hyperthyroidism and ophthalmopathy. Overall study results and limits: Most clonotypes that expanded in the thyroid above 0.001 also showed up in blood.

TCR beta CDR3 regions were amplified from RNA transcripts. Initially, a first-round RT-PCR of the TCR CDR3 employed the HTBI primer set. TCRdb re-called the multiplex PCR reads through MiXCR, storing one row per CDR3 protein. The table shows about 250,000 distinct CDR3 sequences, with 22% occurring only once. Clinical Activity Scores of at least 3, NOSPECS grades of at least 4 and durations under 3 months characterized ophthalmopathy patients. Exclusion of patients followed from uncontrolled infection, other autoimmune disease, pregnancy or lactation. CDR1 and CDR2 from the germline V gene are DFQATT and SNEGSKA (reference sequence). The CDR3 runs 12 residues. V gave up 7 bases and J gave up 8 bases; unmatched junction bases: 7.

The sample consisted of blood. The source of this sequence is a young man with Graves' ophthalmopathy. This sequence joins TRBV20-1 and TRBJ2-1; the match to TRBD1 covers 8 bases. Written as DNA, the CDR3 is TGCAGTGTCCAGACAGGGGCCCATGAGCAGTTCTTC. As protein: CSVQTGAHEQFF.